This T cell receptor beta chain emerged from a study of blood T cells in healthy people across ages. Overall study results and limits: Age advanced and TCR beta diversity per million T cells fell, roughly linearly. Investigators treated diversity estimates from one million T cells as underestimates.

Regarding this clonotype: The antigen remains unidentified.

Alongside a J-beta primer mix, a sample-barcoded 5' primer served in a second PCR lasting roughly 6 to 11 cycles. TCRdb independently ran MiXCR on the 5' RACE reads; one entry per CDR3 protein. The table records under 850,000 distinct CDR3 sequences, approximately 35% of them present only once. The CDR3 length is 15 residues. Germline-derived CDR1 and CDR2 are MNHEY and SVGEGT. V was shortened by 3 bases and J by 3 bases, with 14 bases between the two germline ends. Sequencing input: blood. This clonotype originated in a man aged 18 to 35 in good health. The chain carries TRBV6-2 or TRBV6-3 and TRBJ1-1; D not certain. DNA of the CDR3: TGTGCCAGCAGTTATGGTATCTGGGCAGACACTGAAGCTTTCTTT. It codes for CASSYGIWADTEAFF.